This T cell receptor beta chain was profiled in a study of CD8 T cells in Susac syndrome. Study-wide points: Individuals included in the TCR sequencing and HLA analysis were acknowledged by the study to be relatively few in number.

With regard to this clonotype: Antigen: not known.

RNA was extracted with the RNeasy kit, and a quantity of about 0.45 to 1 ug was reverse transcribed using random hexamers. TCRdb analysed the immunoSEQ multiplex PCR reads with MiXCR anew, one entry per CDR3 protein. Of some 200,000 distinct CDR3 sequences in the sample, roughly 95% were seen once. The patients serving as multiple sclerosis controls were treatment-naive. They had stable or active relapsing-remitting disease and fulfilled revised McDonald criteria. Negative magnetic isolation gave CD8+ and CD4+ cells; FACS enriched CD8+ TEMRA. Sequencing used CD4+ T cells from PBMCs. The sequence was obtained from a human donor with multiple sclerosis.

The CDR3 is CASSLAGRLNTEAFF. In DNA form, the CDR3 reads TGTGCCAGCAGCTTGGCCGGACGGTTGAACACTGAAGCTTTCTTT. The chain links TRBV5-4 to TRBJ1-1, with D unresolved. The CDR3 totals 15 residues. Trimming shortened V by 0 bases and J by 0 bases, and 9 bases separated the two germline ends. Germline CDR1 SGHNT, CDR2 YYREEE (reference sequence).